What follows are 29 T cell receptor beta chains derived from one specimen sequenced in a study of monozygotic twins with inflammatory bowel disease. Reprocessing the 5' RACE reads, TCRdb reports a single entry for every CDR3 protein and omits DNA. Recorded for this sample: about 210,000 distinct CDR3 sequences. Sequences were obtained from blood. The source is a human donor with ulcerative colitis or Crohn's disease, or a healthy co-twin of an affected twin (not recorded which).

The chain uses TRBV12-3 or TRBV12-4 and TRBJ1-4; the D call from TCRdb, TRBD1, cannot be confirmed without DNA. The CDR3 length is 13 residues. This chain's CDR3 is CASSPYGDRKLFF.

This rearrangement joins TRBV4-2 to TRBJ1-5. The CDR3 is 15 residues long. CDR1 LGHNA and CDR2 YNFKEQ come from the germline V gene. The CDR3 is CASSQVGRAHQPQHF.

This chain connects TRBV6-5 to TRBJ2-3. The CDR3 covers 15 residues. Germline lookup yields CDR1 MNHEY and CDR2 SVGAGI. CDR3 residues: CASSFSRDVTDTQYF.

V is TRBV29-1 and J is TRBJ1-3. The length of the CDR3 is 13 residues. Germline CDR1 reads SQVTM; CDR2 reads ANQGSEA. CDR3 in amino acids: CSVGGVSGNTIYF.

The V and J genes are TRBV9 and TRBJ2-5; TCRdb proposes TRBD1, but this gene call is untestable without DNA. Germline CDR1 SGDLS, CDR2 YYNGEE. This CDR3 spans 14 amino acids. The CDR3 loop reads CASSVDSGLETQYF.

V gene TRBV5-1 combines with J gene TRBJ2-7; TCRdb calls TRBD1, which cannot be checked without DNA. Germline V gene lookup returns CDR1 SGHRS and CDR2 YFSETQ. The CDR3 extends over 15 amino acids. CDR3 in amino acids: CASSFSWGQTYEQYF.

The J gene is TRBJ1-1, the V gene TRBV19. Germline V gene sequence: CDR1 LNHDA, CDR2 SQIVND (reference sequence). The length of the CDR3 is 13 residues. CDR3 loop: CASSIKGNTEAFF.

The chain recombines TRBV5-1 with TRBJ2-1; TCRdb gives TRBD1 as the D gene, but with no DNA this cannot be confirmed. The CDR3 contains 15 residues. Germline V gene data show CDR1 as SGHRS and CDR2 as YFSETQ. CDR3 region: CASSLRGYVYNEQFF.

The chain uses TRBV20-1 and TRBJ1-1; the TCRdb call, TRBD1, lacks DNA for checking. CDR3 length: 13 amino acids. Germline CDR1 DFQATT, CDR2 SNEGSKA (reference sequence). This chain's CDR3 is CSAGGTGKVGAFF.

CDR3 sequence reads: CASSLGAGSGNTEAFF. The chain couples TRBV7-2 to TRBJ1-1. This CDR3 spans 16 amino acids. Germline values: CDR1 SGHTA, CDR2 FQGNSA.

This chain joins TRBV4-2 and TRBJ2-5; with no DNA, the TCRdb D assignment of TRBD1 cannot be verified. The CDR3 covers 14 residues. Germline CDR1 and CDR2: LGHNA and YNFKEQ. The chain's CDR3 is CASSHGQGVETQYF.

The chain recombines TRBV18 with TRBJ2-1. CDR3 size: 17 residues. Germline V CDR1 and CDR2: KGHSH, LQKENI. The CDR3 is CASSNTLGFQTYNEQFF.

The J gene is TRBJ1-1, the V gene TRBV7-3; the D call from TCRdb, TRBD1, cannot be confirmed without DNA. CDR1 SGHTA and CDR2 FQGTGA come from the germline V gene. The length of the CDR3 is 14 residues. CDR3 sequence: CASSLQSGDTEAFF.

The rearrangement joins TRBV5-1 to TRBJ2-2; the TCRdb call, TRBD2, lacks DNA for checking. Germline lookup yields CDR1 SGHRS and CDR2 YFSETQ. The CDR3 loop spans 14 amino acids. This CDR3 reads CASSSSGSHGELFF.

This chain uses TRBV19 with TRBJ1-6; TCRdb lists TRBD1, though no DNA is available to test this call. The CDR3 spans 17 residues. Germline CDR1 LNHDA, CDR2 SQIVND (reference sequence). The CDR3 loop is CASSKLRDLSYNSPLHF.

The chain combines TRBV3-1 with TRBJ1-3. The length of the CDR3 is 14 residues. Germline assignment: CDR1 LGHDT and CDR2 YNNKEL (reference sequence). CDR3 sequence: CASKARGAGNTIYF.

The V gene is TRBV3-1, the J gene TRBJ2-5; there is no DNA to check the TCRdb D call of TRBD1. Germline V lookup: CDR1 LGHDT, CDR2 YNNKEL (reference sequence). The CDR3 runs 14 residues. CDR3 amino acids: CASSHLGQGETQYF.

This rearrangement joins TRBV7-9 to TRBJ2-1; TCRdb's D call, TRBD2, is unchecked because there is no DNA. The germline CDR1 and CDR2 sequences are SEHNR and FQNEAQ (reference sequence). CDR3 size: 16 residues. The chain's CDR3 is CASSPPGIAVGAEQLF.

V usage is TRBV2 and J usage is TRBJ2-3; TCRdb calls TRBD2, which cannot be checked without DNA. This CDR3 spans 15 amino acids. CDR1 SNHLY and CDR2 FYNNEI come from the germline V gene. The CDR3 sequence: CASSMTSGGSDTQYF.

This CDR3 is CASSQGAGANTEAFF. The chain carries TRBV4-3 and TRBJ1-1. The germline V gene has CDR1 LGHNA and CDR2 YSLEER. The CDR3 is made up of 15 amino acids.

The chain is built from TRBV12-3 or TRBV12-4 and TRBJ2-7; without DNA, the TCRdb call of TRBD2 cannot be checked. CDR3 length equals 15 residues. CDR3 in amino acids: CASSLRESPPYEQYF.

V gene TRBV6-2 or TRBV6-3 combines with J gene TRBJ2-7; TCRdb calls TRBD1, which cannot be checked without DNA. The germline CDR1 and CDR2 sequences are MNHEY and SVGEGT. CDR3 size: 13 residues. CDR3 protein: CASGRTARYEQYF.

The chain employs TRBV6-2 or TRBV6-3 and TRBJ2-3; absent DNA, TCRdb's TRBD2 call cannot be checked. The CDR3 is made up of 13 amino acids. CDR1 and CDR2 from the germline V gene are MNHEY and SVGEGT. This CDR3 is CASVPNGTDTQYF.

J is TRBJ2-5 and V is TRBV11-1. The CDR3 contains 11 residues. Germline CDR1 SGHAT, CDR2 FQDESV (reference sequence). The CDR3 region is CASSFAETQYF.

The chain joins TRBV5-1 to TRBJ2-7; TCRdb's assignment of TRBD1 cannot be checked, as there is no DNA. Germline CDR1 and CDR2: SGHRS and YFSETQ. The CDR3 is made up of 13 amino acids. CDR3 loop: CASSWTGGYEQYF.

The chain links TRBV11-2 to TRBJ1-1; TCRdb proposes TRBD1, but this gene call is untestable without DNA. The CDR3 totals 15 residues. Germline V gene data show CDR1 as SGHAT and CDR2 as FQNNGV. This CDR3 reads CASRDTGGAYTEAFF.

The J gene is TRBJ1-3, the V gene TRBV6-5. The CDR3 has 11 residues. The V gene's germline CDR1 is MNHEY and CDR2 SVGAGI. This CDR3 is CASRDLGAIYF.

V usage is TRBV2 and J usage is TRBJ2-1; the D call of TRBD2 rests on TCRdb alone, since no DNA is present to check it. Looked up from germline, CDR1 is SNHLY and CDR2 is FYNNEI. CDR3 length: 13 residues. The CDR3 loop is CASIVRLAPEQFF. Drawing the rest from reference TRBV2 and TRBJ2-1, the complete variable domain is EPEVTQTPSHQVTQMGQEVILRCVPISNHLYFYWYRQILGQKVEFLVSFYNNEISEKSEIFDDQFSVERPDGSNFTLKIRSTKLEDSAMYFCASIVRLAPEQFFGPGTRLTVL.

J is TRBJ2-2 and V is TRBV4-1; without DNA, the TCRdb call of TRBD2 cannot be checked. CDR1 and CDR2 from the germline V gene are MGHRA and YSYEKL. The CDR3 has 19 residues. CDR3 residues: CASSQDPGLAGGNTGELFF.